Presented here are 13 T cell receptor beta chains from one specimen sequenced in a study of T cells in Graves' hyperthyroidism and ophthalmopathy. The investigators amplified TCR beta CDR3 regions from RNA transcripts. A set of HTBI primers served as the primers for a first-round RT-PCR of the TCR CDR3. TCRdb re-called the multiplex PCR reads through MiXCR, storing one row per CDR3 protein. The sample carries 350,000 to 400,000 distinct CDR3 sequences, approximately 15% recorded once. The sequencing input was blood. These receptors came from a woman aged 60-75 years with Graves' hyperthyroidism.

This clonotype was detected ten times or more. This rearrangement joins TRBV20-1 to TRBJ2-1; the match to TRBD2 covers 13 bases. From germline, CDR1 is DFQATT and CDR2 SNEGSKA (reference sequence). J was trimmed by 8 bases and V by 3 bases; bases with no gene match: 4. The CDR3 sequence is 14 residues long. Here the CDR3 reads CSARTSGRWDEQFF. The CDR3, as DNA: TGCAGTGCTAGGACTAGCGGGAGGTGGGATGAGCAGTTCTTC.

CDR3 nucleotide sequence: TGTGCCAGCAGTTACCCAACGGACAGTTACAATCAGCCCCAGCATTTT. It translates to CASSYPTDSYNQPQHF. The rearrangement uses TRBV6-6 and TRBJ1-5, with D tentatively TRBD1 (6 bases). Trimming stripped 2 bases from V and 3 bases from J, with 14 bases between. The CDR3 sequence is 16 residues long. Germline V gene lookup returns CDR1 MNHNY and CDR2 SVGAGI (reference sequence).

The CDR3: CASSLGRAGGPHNEQFF. The CDR3, as DNA: TGTGCCAGCAGCTTGGGGCGGGCGGGAGGGCCACACAATGAGCAGTTCTTC. The chain is built from TRBV7-9 and TRBJ2-1, with TRBD2 identical over 9 bases. CDR1 is SEHNR and CDR2 is FQNEAQ in the germline V gene (reference sequence). The CDR3 spans 17 residues. Germline trimming cut 3 bases from V and 5 bases from J; bases unmatched to any gene: 11.

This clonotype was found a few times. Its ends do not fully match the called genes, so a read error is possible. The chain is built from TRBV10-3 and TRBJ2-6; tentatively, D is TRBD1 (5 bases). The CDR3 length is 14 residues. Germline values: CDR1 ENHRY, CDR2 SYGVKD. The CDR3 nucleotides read TGTGCCATCAGCGACAGCACTGGGGCCGACGTCCTGACTTTC. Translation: CAISDSTGADVLTF.

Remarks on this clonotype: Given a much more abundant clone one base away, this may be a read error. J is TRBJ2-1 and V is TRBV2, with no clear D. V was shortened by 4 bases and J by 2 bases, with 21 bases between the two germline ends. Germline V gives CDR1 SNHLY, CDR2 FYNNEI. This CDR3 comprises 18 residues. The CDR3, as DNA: TGTGCCAGCAGTGTAAAAAAGGAGAGGCGTGGCCCCTACAATGAGCAGTTCTTC. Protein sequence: CASSVKKERRGPYNEQFF.

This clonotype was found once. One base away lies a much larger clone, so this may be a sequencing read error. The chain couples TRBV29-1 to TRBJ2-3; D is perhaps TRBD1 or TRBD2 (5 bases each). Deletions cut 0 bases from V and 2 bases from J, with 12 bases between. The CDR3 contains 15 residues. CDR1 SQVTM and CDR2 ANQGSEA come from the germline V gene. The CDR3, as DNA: TGCAGCGTTGAAGACGGGACGTCGAACACAGATACGCAGTATTTT. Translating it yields CSVEDGTSNTDTQYF.

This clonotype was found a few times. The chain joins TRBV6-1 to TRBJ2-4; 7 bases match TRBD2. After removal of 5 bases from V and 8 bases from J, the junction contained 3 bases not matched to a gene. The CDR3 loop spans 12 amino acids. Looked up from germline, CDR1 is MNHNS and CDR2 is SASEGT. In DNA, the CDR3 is TGTGCCAGCAGTAAGGGGAGGGACATTCAGTACTTC. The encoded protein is CASSKGRDIQYF.

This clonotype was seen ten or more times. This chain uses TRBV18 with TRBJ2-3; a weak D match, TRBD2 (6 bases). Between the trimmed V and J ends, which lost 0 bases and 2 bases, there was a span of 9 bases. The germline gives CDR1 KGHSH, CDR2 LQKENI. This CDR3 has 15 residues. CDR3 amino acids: CASSPPSSVTDTQYF. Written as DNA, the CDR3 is TGTGCCAGCTCACCACCGTCTAGCGTCACAGATACGCAGTATTTT.

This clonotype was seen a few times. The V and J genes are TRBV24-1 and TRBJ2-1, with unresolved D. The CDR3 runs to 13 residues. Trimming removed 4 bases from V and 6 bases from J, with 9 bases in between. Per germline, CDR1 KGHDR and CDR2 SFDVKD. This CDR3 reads CATSDSGINEQFF. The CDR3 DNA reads TGTGCCACCAGTGACTCAGGTATCAATGAGCAGTTCTTC.

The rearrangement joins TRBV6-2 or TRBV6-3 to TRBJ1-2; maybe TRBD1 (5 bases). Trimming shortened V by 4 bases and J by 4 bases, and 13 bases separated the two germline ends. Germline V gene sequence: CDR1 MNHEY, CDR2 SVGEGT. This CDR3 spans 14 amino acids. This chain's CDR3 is CASSFSREGYGYTF. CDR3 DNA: TGTGCCAGCAGTTTCAGCAGGGAGGGCTATGGCTACACCTTC.

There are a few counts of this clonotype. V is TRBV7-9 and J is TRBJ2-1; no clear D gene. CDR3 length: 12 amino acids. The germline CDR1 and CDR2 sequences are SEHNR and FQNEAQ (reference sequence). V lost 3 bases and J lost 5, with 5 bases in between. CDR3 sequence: CASSFKDNEQFF. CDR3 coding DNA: TGTGCCAGCAGCTTTAAGGACAATGAGCAGTTCTTC.

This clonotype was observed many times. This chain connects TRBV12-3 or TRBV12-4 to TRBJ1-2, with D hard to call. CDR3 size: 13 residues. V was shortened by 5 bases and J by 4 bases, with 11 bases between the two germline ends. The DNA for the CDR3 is TGTGCCAGCAGTGGAAAGGGAGTCTATGGCTACACCTTC. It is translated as CASSGKGVYGYTF.

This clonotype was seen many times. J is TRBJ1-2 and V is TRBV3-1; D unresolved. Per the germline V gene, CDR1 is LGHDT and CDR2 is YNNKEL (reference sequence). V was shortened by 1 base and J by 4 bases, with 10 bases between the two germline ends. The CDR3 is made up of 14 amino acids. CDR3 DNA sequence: TGTGCCAGCAGCCAAGCGCCGGGCCCCTATGGCTACACCTTC. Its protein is CASSQAPGPYGYTF.